This T cell receptor beta chain emerged from a study of vaccination effects on CD4 cells after COVID-19. For the study at large: Each participant was administered two doses of either the BNT162b2 or the mRNA-1273 vaccine. Findings and caveats of the study: Relatively few convalescent patients took part in the study, which had no early post-infection timepoints. The study found marked clonal contraction of infection- and vaccine-induced clones late after vaccination.

The CDR3 is made up of 15 amino acids. The germline CDR1 and CDR2 sequences are SGHTA and FQGTGA. The V end was cut by 5 bases, the J end by 1 base, with 15 bases between. It was after around 10 days of culture that CD4+ T cells were isolated. Generated by immunoSEQ multiplex PCR, the TCRdb table keeps only in-frame clones and is missing some. The sample has tens of thousands of clones, approximately 70% seen once. This clone turned up a few times. Antigen unknown. The receptor was derived from a human donor who received a COVID-19 vaccine. Material: CD4+ T cells from PBMCs cultured without peptide, obtained before COVID-19 vaccination. The rearrangement joins TRBV7-3 to TRBJ2-7; D possibly matches TRBD1 or TRBD2 (6 bases each). CDR3 DNA: TGTGCCAGCAGCACCAGGGGCGGGACTTCCTACGAGCAGTACTTC. It codes for CASSTRGGTSYEQYF.